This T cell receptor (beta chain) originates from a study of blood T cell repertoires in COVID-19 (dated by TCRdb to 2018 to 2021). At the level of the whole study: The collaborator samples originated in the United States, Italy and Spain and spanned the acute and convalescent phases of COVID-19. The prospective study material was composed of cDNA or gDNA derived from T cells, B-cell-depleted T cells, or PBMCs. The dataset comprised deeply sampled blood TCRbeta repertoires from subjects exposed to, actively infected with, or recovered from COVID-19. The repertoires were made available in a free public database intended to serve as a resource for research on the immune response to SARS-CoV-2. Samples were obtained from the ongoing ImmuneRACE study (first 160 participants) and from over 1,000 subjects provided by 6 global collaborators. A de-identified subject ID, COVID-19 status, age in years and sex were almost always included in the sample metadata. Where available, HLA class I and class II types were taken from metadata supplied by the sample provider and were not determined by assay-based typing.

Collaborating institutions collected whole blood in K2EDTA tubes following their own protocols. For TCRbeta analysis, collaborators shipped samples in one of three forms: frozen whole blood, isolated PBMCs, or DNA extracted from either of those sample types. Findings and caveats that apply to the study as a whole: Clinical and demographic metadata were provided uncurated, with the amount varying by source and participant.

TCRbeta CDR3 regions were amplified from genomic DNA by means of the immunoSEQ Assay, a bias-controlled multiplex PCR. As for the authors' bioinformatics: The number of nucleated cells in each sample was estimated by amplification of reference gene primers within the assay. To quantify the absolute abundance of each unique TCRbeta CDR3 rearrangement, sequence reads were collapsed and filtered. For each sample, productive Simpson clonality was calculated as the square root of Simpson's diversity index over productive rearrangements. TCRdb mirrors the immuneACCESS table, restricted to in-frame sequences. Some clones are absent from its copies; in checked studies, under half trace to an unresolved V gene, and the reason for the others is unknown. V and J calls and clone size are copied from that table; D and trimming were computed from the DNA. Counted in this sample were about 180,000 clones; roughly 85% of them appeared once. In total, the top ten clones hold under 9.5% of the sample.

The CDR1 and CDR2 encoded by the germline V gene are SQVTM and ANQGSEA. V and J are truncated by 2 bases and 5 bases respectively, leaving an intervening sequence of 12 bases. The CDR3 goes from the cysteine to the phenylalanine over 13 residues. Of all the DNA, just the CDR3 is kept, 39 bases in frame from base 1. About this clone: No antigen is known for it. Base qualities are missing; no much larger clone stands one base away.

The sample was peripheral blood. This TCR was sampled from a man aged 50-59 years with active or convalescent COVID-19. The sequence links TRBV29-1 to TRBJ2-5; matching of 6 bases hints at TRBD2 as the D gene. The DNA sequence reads TGCAGCGTTGAATGGGTCCGGGAGGAGACCCAGTACTTC. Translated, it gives CSVEWVREETQYF.